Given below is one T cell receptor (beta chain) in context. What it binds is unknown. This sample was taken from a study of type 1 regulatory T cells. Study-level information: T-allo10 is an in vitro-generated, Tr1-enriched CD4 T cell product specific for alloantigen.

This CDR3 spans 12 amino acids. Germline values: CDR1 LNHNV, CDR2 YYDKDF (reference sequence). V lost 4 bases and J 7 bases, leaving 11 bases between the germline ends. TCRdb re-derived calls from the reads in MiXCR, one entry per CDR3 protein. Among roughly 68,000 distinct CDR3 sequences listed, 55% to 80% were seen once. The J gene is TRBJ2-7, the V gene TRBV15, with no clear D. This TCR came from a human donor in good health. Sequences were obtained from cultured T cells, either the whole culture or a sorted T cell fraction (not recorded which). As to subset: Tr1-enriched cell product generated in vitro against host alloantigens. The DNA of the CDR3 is TGTGCCACCAGCACGGGTTTGGAGGAGCAGTACTTC. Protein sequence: CATSTGLEEQYF.